The 20 T cell receptor beta chains presented below share a single source sample, sequenced in a study of CD8 T cells in Susac syndrome. With random hexamers, reverse transcription was performed on about 0.45 to 1 ug of RNA. Using its own MiXCR run on the immunoSEQ multiplex PCR reads, TCRdb lists one record per CDR3 protein. This sample yields about 60,000 distinct CDR3 sequences, of which 90% to 95% are seen a single time; approximately 0.21% belongs to the top ten. The material sequenced was CD8+ T cells from PBMCs. The source of these receptors is a human donor in good health.

V is TRBV5-5 and J is TRBJ1-1; a weak D match, TRBD1 (5 bases). Germline CDR1 reads SGHKS; CDR2 reads YYEKEE (reference sequence). This CDR3 has 15 residues. Trimming shortened V by 3 bases and J by 5 bases, and 17 bases separated the two germline ends. The CDR3 protein is CASSSGGTPWTEAFF. The CDR3 region has the DNA TGTGCCAGCAGCTCTGGCGGGACCCCATGGACTGAAGCTTTCTTT.

V gene TRBV12-5 combines with J gene TRBJ2-4, with TRBD1 matching 11 bases. This CDR3 has 19 residues. Germline CDR1 reads LGHNT; CDR2 reads FRNRAP. V lost 4 bases to trimming and J lost 0 bases; unmatched junction nucleotides: 11. CDR3 sequence: CASGWDRGRPDLAKNIQYF. CDR3 in DNA: TGTGCTAGTGGTTGGGACAGGGGGAGGCCGGACTTAGCCAAAAACATTCAGTACTTC.

The chain recombines TRBV6-5 with TRBJ2-3; D is perhaps TRBD2 (6 bases). Trimming took 4 bases from V and 2 from J, leaving 19 bases between them. This CDR3 has 17 amino acids. Germline CDR1 and CDR2: MNHEY and SVGAGI. This CDR3 reads CASSLNMGGTDTDTQYF. The CDR3, as DNA: TGTGCCAGCAGTTTAAACATGGGGGGAACTGACACAGATACGCAGTATTTT.

The rearrangement links TRBV29-1 to TRBJ2-1, with D hard to call. From germline, CDR1 is SQVTM and CDR2 ANQGSEA. V was cut by 1 base and J by 11 bases, with 12 bases left in between. The CDR3 length is 12 residues. This CDR3 is CSVEGSEVKQFF. CDR3 DNA: TGCAGCGTTGAAGGATCAGAGGTTAAGCAGTTCTTC.

The chain couples TRBV28 to TRBJ2-7; 8 nucleotides agree with TRBD1. The CDR3 has 13 residues. Unmatched junction bases numbered 5, after V lost 6 bases and J lost 4 bases. From germline, CDR1 is MDHEN and CDR2 SYDVKM. The CDR3 region is CASSGTGGYEQYF. The DNA for the CDR3 is TGTGCCAGCAGCGGGACAGGCGGTTACGAGCAGTACTTC.

The chain joins TRBV14 to TRBJ2-1, with a possible D match to TRBD2 (5 bases). V gave up 4 bases and J gave up 6 bases, with 16 bases separating them. The length of the CDR3 is 15 residues. Germline CDR1 and CDR2: SGHDN and FVKESK. The CDR3, as DNA: TGTGCCAGCAGCCTTTACGAGGGTCGAGGCAATGAGCAGTTCTTC. Protein: CASSLYEGRGNEQFF.

The chain uses TRBV19 and TRBJ2-2; 11 positions match TRBD2. Germline CDR1 LNHDA, CDR2 SQIVND (reference sequence). CDR3 length equals 18 residues. Unmatched junction bases numbered 7, after V lost 3 bases and J lost 1 base. CDR3 residues: CASSMPGLAEKNTGELFF. CDR3 bases: TGTGCCAGTAGTATGCCGGGACTAGCGGAGAAGAACACCGGGGAGCTGTTTTTT. The complete variable domain, with remaining parts taken from reference TRBV19 and TRBJ2-2, reads DGGITQSPKYLFRKEGQNVTLSCEQNLNHDAMYWYRQDPGQGLRLIYYSQIVNDFQKGDIAEGYSVSREKKESFPLTVTSAQKNPTAFYLCASSMPGLAEKNTGELFFGEGSRLTVL.

This rearrangement joins TRBV4-1 to TRBJ2-1; 9 positions match TRBD2. The CDR3 sequence is 15 residues long. V shed 4 bases, J shed 5 bases, and the junction held 6 bases outside the gene matches. Germline-derived CDR1 and CDR2 are MGHRA and YSYEKL. The CDR3 loop reads CASSPLAGQNNEQFF. CDR3 DNA: TGCGCCAGCAGCCCCCTAGCGGGGCAAAACAATGAGCAGTTCTTC.

V and J are TRBV6-5 and TRBJ2-5; 14 nucleotides match TRBD2. Germline-derived CDR1 and CDR2 are MNHEY and SVGAGI. V was pared by 4 bases and J by 2 bases, with 6 bases of the junction left unmatched. The CDR3 has 17 amino acids. Here the CDR3 DNA reads TGTGCCAGCAGTTCCTCGACTAGCGGGGGGGATCAAGAGACCCAGTACTTC. Amino acid sequence: CASSSSTSGGDQETQYF.

This chain links TRBV5-1 with TRBJ2-1; 7 nucleotides align to TRBD1. Germline CDR1 SGHRS, CDR2 YFSETQ. J was trimmed by 5 bases and V by 5 bases; bases with no gene match: 4. The CDR3 sequence is 13 residues long. The CDR3 protein is CASRWDRNNEQFF. In DNA form, the CDR3 reads TGCGCCAGCAGATGGGACAGAAACAATGAGCAGTTCTTC.

Only a few counts were recorded for this clonotype. V is TRBV20-1 and J is TRBJ2-2, with 8 bases that match TRBD2. This CDR3 has 16 amino acids. V shed 0 bases, J shed 0 bases, and the junction held 3 bases outside the gene matches. Germline loops: CDR1 DFQATT, CDR2 SNEGSKA (reference sequence). The CDR3 region has the DNA TGCAGTGCTAGAGAAGCGGGGGAGACGAACACCGGGGAGCTGTTTTTT. Protein: CSAREAGETNTGELFF.

This chain uses TRBV20-1 with TRBJ2-1; D remains ambiguous. V was pared by 0 bases and J by 5 bases, with 14 bases between. This CDR3 is 15 amino acids long. Germline V gene data show CDR1 as DFQATT and CDR2 as SNEGSKA (reference sequence). CDR3 loop: CSARDSKSSDNEQFF. The CDR3 DNA is TGCAGTGCTAGAGATTCAAAGTCTTCGGACAATGAGCAGTTCTTC.

The chain combines TRBV7-2 with TRBJ1-1, with a tentative D call TRBD1 (6 bases). This CDR3 spans 15 amino acids. V shed 4 bases and J shed 3 bases, with 15 bases lying between them. Germline V gives CDR1 SGHTA, CDR2 FQGNSA. DNA for the CDR3: TGTGCCAGCAGCTGGAGGGTCGGGGGGCACACTGAAGCTTTCTTT. This sequence encodes CASSWRVGGHTEAFF.

The genes are TRBV5-1 and TRBJ2-4, with D unclear. Deletions cut 0 bases from V and 0 bases from J, with 10 bases between. The V gene's germline CDR1 is SGHRS and CDR2 YFSETQ. The CDR3 runs to 16 residues. The CDR3 sequence is CASSLEPGLAKNIQYF. CDR3 sequence (DNA): TGCGCCAGCAGCTTGGAGCCAGGTCTAGCCAAAAACATTCAGTACTTC.

The rearrangement joins TRBV12-3 or TRBV12-4 to TRBJ2-3; 8 bases match TRBD2. J gave up 5 bases and V 5 bases, and 6 bases lay outside the gene matches. The CDR3 is 14 amino acids. For the CDR3, the DNA is TGTGCCAGCAGTCTGGGACTAGATTTAGATACGCAGTATTTT. Protein: CASSLGLDLDTQYF.

The V and J genes are TRBV11-2 and TRBJ1-1, with D tentatively TRBD1 (6 bases). V was trimmed by 5 bases and J by 4 bases, leaving 17 bases between them. The CDR3 extends over 15 amino acids. Germline V gene data show CDR1 as SGHAT and CDR2 as FQNNGV. The CDR3 nucleotides are TGTGCCAGCAGCCGGACAGCTAAAGGGAGCACTGAAGCTTTCTTT. Its protein is CASSRTAKGSTEAFF.

The chain links TRBV6-6 to TRBJ2-7; possibly TRBD1 or TRBD2 for D (5 bases each). CDR1 and CDR2 (germline): MNHNY, SVGAGI (reference sequence). The length of the CDR3 is 15 residues. Between the trimmed V and J ends, which lost 5 bases and 4 bases, there was a span of 18 bases. CDR3 residues: CASSPRDEGRYEQYF. The CDR3 bases are TGTGCCAGCAGTCCCAGGGATGAGGGGAGATACGAGCAGTACTTC.

The V call is TRBV3-1, the J call TRBJ2-5, with TRBD1 identical over 9 bases. V was pared by 3 bases and J by 0 bases, with 5 bases of the junction left unmatched. Germline lookup yields CDR1 LGHDT and CDR2 YNNKEL (reference sequence). The CDR3 extends over 16 amino acids. The CDR3 loop reads CASSHRWDRDQETQYF. For the CDR3, the DNA is TGTGCCAGCAGCCACCGGTGGGACAGGGACCAAGAGACCCAGTACTTC.

V gene TRBV18 combines with J gene TRBJ2-2; the D gene is possibly TRBD2 (5 bases). The CDR3 covers 15 residues. V dropped 4 bases and J dropped 4 bases, with 13 bases sitting between them. Germline-derived CDR1 and CDR2 are KGHSH and LQKENI. CDR3 DNA sequence: TGTGCCAGCTCACTCTTACCGGGATTCACCGGGGAGCTGTTTTTT. This sequence encodes CASSLLPGFTGELFF. The full variable domain, rest sourced from reference TRBV18 and TRBJ2-2, is NAGVMQNPRHLVRRRGQEARLRCSPMKGHSHVYWYRQLPEEGLKFMVYLQKENIIDESGMPKERFSAEFPKEGPSILRIQQVVRGDSAAYFCASSLLPGFTGELFFGEGSRLTVL.

The chain is built from TRBV9 and TRBJ2-2, with D uncertain. V dropped 4 bases and J dropped 6 bases, with 10 bases sitting between them. Germline CDR1 reads SGDLS; CDR2 reads YYNGEE. This CDR3 is 13 amino acids long. The CDR3 region has the DNA TGTGCCAGCAGCCCTAACAGTGCCGGGGAGCTGTTTTTT. It yields the protein CASSPNSAGELFF.